Below, 20 T cell receptor beta chains from the same sample are listed, as sequenced in a study of T cells in Graves' hyperthyroidism and ophthalmopathy. Researchers amplified the TCR beta CDR3 regions from RNA transcripts. In the first-round RT-PCR of the TCR CDR3, the HTBI primer set was used. Via MiXCR, TCRdb re-called the multiplex PCR reads, giving one row per CDR3 protein. The table shows 650,000 to 850,000 distinct CDR3 sequences, with under 20% occurring only once. The sample taken for sequencing was blood. The receptors here all came from a woman aged 45-59 years with Graves' hyperthyroidism that later progressed to Graves' ophthalmopathy.

This chain uses TRBV7-2 with TRBJ2-1, with 14 positions matching TRBD2. V lost 5 bases, J lost 0 bases, and 3 bases stayed unmatched. Looked up from germline, CDR1 is SGHTA and CDR2 is FQGNSA. The CDR3 length is 17 residues. For the CDR3, the DNA is TGTGCCAGCAGCAGACTAGCGGGGGGGAGCTCCTACAATGAGCAGTTCTTC. Translated: CASSRLAGGSSYNEQFF.

This clonotype was picked up one time. The chain carries TRBV6-6 and TRBJ1-1; D is ambiguous. V was trimmed by 0 bases and J by 1 base, leaving 9 bases between them. Per the germline V gene, CDR1 is MNHNY and CDR2 is SVGAGI (reference sequence). The CDR3 spans 15 residues. Here the CDR3 reads CASSYSILRNTEAFF. As DNA, the CDR3 is TGTGCCAGCAGTTACTCGATTTTGAGGAACACTGAAGCTTTCTTT.

This clonotype has more than one count but fewer than ten. This rearrangement joins TRBV6-6 to TRBJ2-5, with 8 nucleotides matching TRBD1. Trimming took 2 bases from V and 0 from J; bases not matched to a gene: 11. CDR3 length equals 18 residues. Per the germline V gene, CDR1 is MNHNY and CDR2 is SVGAGI (reference sequence). CDR3 nucleotide sequence: TGTGCCAGCAGTTACCCCCGCTCCGGACAGGGCAACCAAGAGACCCAGTACTTC. This sequence encodes CASSYPRSGQGNQETQYF.

This chain links TRBV11-2 with TRBJ1-1, with D unclear. Trimming took off 2 bases at V and 4 bases at J, with 11 bases between the two ends. Germline assignment: CDR1 SGHAT and CDR2 FQNNGV. The CDR3 has 14 amino acids. CDR3 nucleotide sequence: TGTGCCAGCAGCTTACCCCGGGTGGGCACTGAAGCTTTCTTT. It encodes CASSLPRVGTEAFF.

This clonotype was counted between two and nine times. The CDR3 region has the DNA TGCAGCGTAGCGGAACAGGAGTACGAGCAGTACTTC. It specifies CSVAEQEYEQYF. This chain connects TRBV29-1 to TRBJ2-7; the D call may be TRBD1 or TRBD2 (5 bases each). The CDR3 length is 12 residues. CDR1 is SQVTM, CDR2 ANQGSEA, per germline. V dropped 6 bases and J dropped 4 bases, with 13 bases sitting between them.

The rearrangement links TRBV4-1 to TRBJ1-2, with 10 bases that match TRBD1. The germline V gene has CDR1 MGHRA and CDR2 YSYEKL. V lost 8 bases and J lost 3; bases outside the gene matches: 12. The CDR3 consists of 16 residues. CDR3 sequence (DNA): TGCGCCAGCCGACCCTCCCCGGGACAGGGGTACTATGGCTACACCTTC. Translation: CASRPSPGQGYYGYTF.

This clonotype has more than one count but fewer than ten. The V call is TRBV7-9, the J call TRBJ1-2; D unresolved. Per germline, CDR1 SEHNR and CDR2 FQNEAQ (reference sequence). The CDR3 loop spans 13 amino acids. Trimming removed 3 bases from V and 6 bases from J, with 11 bases in between. The CDR3 nucleotides read TGTGCCAGCAGCTTCCCCTCCGGCCATGGCTACACCTTC. This translates into CASSFPSGHGYTF. The full variable domain, rest sourced from reference TRBV7-9 and TRBJ1-2, is DTGVSQNPRHKITKRGQNVTFRCDPISEHNRLYWYRQTLGQGPEFLTYFQNEAQLEKSRLLSDRFSAERPKGSFSTLEIQRTEQGDSAMYLCASSFPSGHGYTFGSGTRLTVV.

The sample holds a few counts of this clonotype. The chain is built from TRBV15 and TRBJ2-2; a possible D gene is TRBD1 (5 bases). Trimming shortened V by 0 bases and J by 2 bases, and 16 bases separated the two germline ends. This CDR3 comprises 18 residues. CDR1 and CDR2 from the germline V gene are LNHNV and YYDKDF (reference sequence). CDR3 amino acids: CATSRDSGAGLNTGELFF. DNA of the CDR3: TGTGCCACCAGCAGAGATAGTGGGGCAGGCCTAAACACCGGGGAGCTGTTTTTT.

The genes are TRBV2 and TRBJ1-2; unclear D gene. The CDR3 is made up of 14 amino acids. Trimming left V 6 bases short and J 2 bases short, with 13 bases between. Germline-derived CDR1 and CDR2 are SNHLY and FYNNEI. As DNA, the CDR3 is TGTGCCAGCAGGATGACATTCGGGAACTATGGCTACACCTTC. Translated, it gives CASRMTFGNYGYTF.

This clonotype was detected ten times or more. The CDR3 nucleotides are TGTGCCAGTAGACGGGACACCATGGGTGGCTACACCTTC. Translating gives CASRRDTMGGYTF. The genes are TRBV19 and TRBJ1-2; maybe TRBD1 (6 bases). The CDR3 spans 13 residues. Germline V gene sequence: CDR1 LNHDA, CDR2 SQIVND (reference sequence). Trimming cost V 6 bases and J 7 bases, with 15 bases left between them.

This clonotype was seen ten or more times. The genes are TRBV20-1 and TRBJ2-7; 14 bases align to TRBD2. With V trimmed by 6 bases and J by 0 bases, 10 bases remained unmatched. The CDR3 spans 17 residues. The germline V gene has CDR1 DFQATT and CDR2 SNEGSKA (reference sequence). The CDR3 region is CSADGTSGGRSSYEQYF. DNA of the CDR3: TGCAGTGCGGACGGGACTAGCGGGGGCCGGAGCTCCTACGAGCAGTACTTC.

This clonotype has only a few counts. The genes are TRBV6-5 and TRBJ1-6; a weak D match, TRBD1 (5 bases). The V and J ends lost 2 bases and 5 bases respectively, with 10 bases between them. This CDR3 contains 15 residues. Looked up from germline, CDR1 is MNHEY and CDR2 is SVGAGI. CDR3 in DNA: TGTGCCAGCAGTTACGCAGGGCTTAATAATTCACCCCTCCACTTT. It yields the protein CASSYAGLNNSPLHF.

This clonotype was picked up a small number of times. V usage is TRBV10-1 and J usage is TRBJ2-1, with D perhaps TRBD1 or TRBD2 (6 bases each). CDR1 WNHNN and CDR2 SYGVQD come from the germline V gene (reference sequence). V gave up 0 bases and J gave up 9 bases, with 15 bases separating them. The CDR3 has 15 amino acids. The CDR3: CASSESSSGEAEQFF. The CDR3 nucleotides read TGCGCCAGCAGTGAGTCATCCTCAGGGGAGGCTGAGCAGTTCTTC.

This chain links TRBV6-1 with TRBJ2-1; D is unresolved. Germline values: CDR1 MNHNS, CDR2 SASEGT. This CDR3 spans 14 amino acids. With 5 bases removed from V and 0 bases from J, the gap between germline ends came to 8 bases. The CDR3 here is CASSRALSYNEQFF. Written as DNA, the CDR3 is TGTGCCAGCAGTCGGGCCCTCTCCTACAATGAGCAGTTCTTC.

This clonotype has only a few counts. A much larger clone lies one base from this, so it may be a read error. The chain is built from TRBV2 and TRBJ1-2; D is uncertain. Between the trimmed V and J ends, which lost 3 bases and 4 bases, there was a span of 6 bases. The length of the CDR3 is 12 residues. Germline V gene lookup returns CDR1 SNHLY and CDR2 FYNNEI. The chain's CDR3 is CASSEETYGYTF. The DNA for the CDR3 is TGTGCCAGCAGTGAGGAGACCTATGGCTACACCTTC.

The CDR3 sequence is CASSQDSGGNYEQYF. In DNA form, the CDR3 reads TGTGCCAGCAGCCAAGATTCAGGTGGCAACTACGAGCAGTACTTC. V is TRBV3-1 and J is TRBJ2-7; D gene ambiguous. Between the trimmed V and J ends, which lost 0 bases and 3 bases, there was a span of 12 bases. Germline V lookup: CDR1 LGHDT, CDR2 YNNKEL (reference sequence). This CDR3 contains 15 residues.

The rearrangement uses TRBV19 and TRBJ2-5; D not certain. CDR1 LNHDA and CDR2 SQIVND come from the germline V gene (reference sequence). Between the trimmed V and J ends, which lost 4 bases and 2 bases, there was a span of 14 bases. The CDR3 has 15 residues. CDR3 amino acids: CASSTQGRQQETQYF. CDR3 nucleotide sequence: TGTGCCAGTAGTACTCAAGGCCGGCAGCAAGAGACCCAGTACTTC. The full variable domain, rest sourced from reference TRBV19 and TRBJ2-5, is DGGITQSPKYLFRKEGQNVTLSCEQNLNHDAMYWYRQDPGQGLRLIYYSQIVNDFQKGDIAEGYSVSREKKESFPLTVTSAQKNPTAFYLCASSTQGRQQETQYFGPGTRLLVL.

In its sample, this clonotype was seen a few times. V and J are TRBV3-1 and TRBJ2-2; no reliable D call. V lost 0 bases to trimming and J lost 1 base, with 15 bases between them. This CDR3 has 18 amino acids. The germline CDR1 and CDR2 sequences are LGHDT and YNNKEL (reference sequence). The CDR3 here is CASSQEFFRDKNTGELFF. The CDR3 nucleotides are TGTGCCAGCAGCCAAGAGTTTTTTAGAGATAAGAACACCGGGGAGCTGTTTTTT.

This clonotype has at least ten counts. At one of its ends the junction is not consistent with the germline gene, which may arise from a read error. This chain uses TRBV7-2 with TRBJ2-7; D is perhaps TRBD1 (9 bases). The CDR3 contains 15 residues. Germline V gene data show CDR1 as SGHTA and CDR2 as FQGNSA. CDR3 nucleotides: TGTGCCAGCAGTTTAGCGGGACAGGGTTCCTACGAGCAGTACTTC. This sequence encodes CASSLAGQGSYEQYF. The whole variable domain, remainder taken from reference TRBV7-2 and TRBJ2-7, is GAGVSQSPSNKVTEKGKDVELRCDPISGHTALYWYRQSLGQGLEFLIYFQGNSAPDKSGLPSDRFSAERTGGSVSTLTIQRTQQEDSAVYLCASSLAGQGSYEQYFGPGTRLTVT.

This sequence joins TRBV3-1 and TRBJ2-2; no reliable D call. The CDR3 runs to 15 residues. V was shortened by 8 bases and J by 2 bases, with 15 bases between the two germline ends. CDR1 is LGHDT, CDR2 YNNKEL, per germline (reference sequence). CDR3 sequence: CASVPDGTNTGELFF. Here the CDR3 DNA reads TGTGCCAGCGTGCCAGACGGAACAAACACCGGGGAGCTGTTTTTT.